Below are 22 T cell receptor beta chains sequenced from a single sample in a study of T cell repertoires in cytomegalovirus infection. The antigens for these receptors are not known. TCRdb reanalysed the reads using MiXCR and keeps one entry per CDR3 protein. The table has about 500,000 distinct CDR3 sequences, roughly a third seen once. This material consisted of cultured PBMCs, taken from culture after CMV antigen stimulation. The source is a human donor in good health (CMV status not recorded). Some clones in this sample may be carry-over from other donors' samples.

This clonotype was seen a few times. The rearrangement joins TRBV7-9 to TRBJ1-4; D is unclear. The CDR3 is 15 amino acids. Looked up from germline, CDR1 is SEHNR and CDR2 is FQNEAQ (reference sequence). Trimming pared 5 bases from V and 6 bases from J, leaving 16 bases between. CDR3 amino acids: CASSLGEGWDEKLFF. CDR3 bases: TGTGCCAGCAGCCTCGGGGAGGGTTGGGATGAAAAACTGTTTTTT.

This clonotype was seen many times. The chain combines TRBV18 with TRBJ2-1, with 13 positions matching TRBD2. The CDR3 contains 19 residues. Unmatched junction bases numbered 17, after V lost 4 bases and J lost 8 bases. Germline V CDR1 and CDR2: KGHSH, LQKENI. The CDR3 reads CASSRKGLAGDLGAHEQFF. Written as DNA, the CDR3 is TGTGCCAGCTCACGAAAAGGACTAGCGGGAGATCTTGGCGCCCATGAGCAGTTCTTC.

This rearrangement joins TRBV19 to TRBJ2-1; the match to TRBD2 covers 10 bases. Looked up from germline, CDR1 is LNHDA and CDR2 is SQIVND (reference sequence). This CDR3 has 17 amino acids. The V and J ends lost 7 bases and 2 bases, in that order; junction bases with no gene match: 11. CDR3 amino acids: CASIGKREGPPYNEQFF. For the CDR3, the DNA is TGTGCCAGTATTGGGAAGCGGGAGGGCCCCCCCTACAATGAGCAGTTCTTC.

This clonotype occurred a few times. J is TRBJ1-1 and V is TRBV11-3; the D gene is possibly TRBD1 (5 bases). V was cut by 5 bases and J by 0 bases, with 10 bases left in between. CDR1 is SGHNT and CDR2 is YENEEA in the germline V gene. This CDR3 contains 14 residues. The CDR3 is CASSQGRLNTEAFF. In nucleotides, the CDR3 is TGTGCCAGCAGCCAGGGACGGTTGAACACTGAAGCTTTCTTT.

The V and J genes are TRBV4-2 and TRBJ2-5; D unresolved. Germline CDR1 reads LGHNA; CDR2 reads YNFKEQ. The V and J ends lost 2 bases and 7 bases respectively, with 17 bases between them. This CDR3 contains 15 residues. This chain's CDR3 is CASSQKGPTLRTQYF. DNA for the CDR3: TGTGCCAGCAGCCAAAAAGGCCCCACCCTCCGGACCCAGTACTTC.

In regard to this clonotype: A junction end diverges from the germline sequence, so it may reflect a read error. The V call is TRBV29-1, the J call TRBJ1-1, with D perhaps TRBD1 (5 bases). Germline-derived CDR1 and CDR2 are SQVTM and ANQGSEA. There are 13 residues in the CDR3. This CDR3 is CSVAGLLNTEALF. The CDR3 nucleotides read TGCAGCGTTGCGGGACTCCTGAACACTGAAGCTTTGTTT.

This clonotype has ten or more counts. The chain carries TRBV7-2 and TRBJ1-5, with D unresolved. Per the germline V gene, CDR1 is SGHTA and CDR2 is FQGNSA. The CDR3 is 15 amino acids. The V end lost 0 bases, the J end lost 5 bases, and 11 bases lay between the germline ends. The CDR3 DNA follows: TGTGCCAGCAGCTTAGCGTTGCAAGGTTATCAGCCCCAGCATTTT. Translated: CASSLALQGYQPQHF.

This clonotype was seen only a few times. CDR3 DNA: TGTGCCAGCAGTTCGGACGGCTATGGCTACACCTTC. Its protein product is CASSSDGYGYTF. The J gene is TRBJ1-2, the V gene TRBV12-3 or TRBV12-4; no definite D call. The CDR3 is made up of 12 amino acids. Trimming stripped 4 bases from V and 4 bases from J, with 7 bases between.

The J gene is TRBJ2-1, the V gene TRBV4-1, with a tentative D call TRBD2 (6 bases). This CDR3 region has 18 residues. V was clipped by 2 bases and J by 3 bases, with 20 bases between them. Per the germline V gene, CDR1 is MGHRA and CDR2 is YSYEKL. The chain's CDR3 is CASSQFVLRAGLYNEQFF. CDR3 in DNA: TGCGCCAGCAGCCAATTTGTCCTTCGAGCGGGCCTCTACAATGAGCAGTTCTTC.

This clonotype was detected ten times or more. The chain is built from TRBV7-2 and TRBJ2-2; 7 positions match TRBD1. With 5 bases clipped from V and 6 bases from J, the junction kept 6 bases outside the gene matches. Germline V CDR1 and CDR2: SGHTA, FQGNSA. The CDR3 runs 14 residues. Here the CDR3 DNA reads TGTGCCAGCAGCCGTGACAGGGTCCCCGGGGAGCTGTTTTTT. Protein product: CASSRDRVPGELFF.

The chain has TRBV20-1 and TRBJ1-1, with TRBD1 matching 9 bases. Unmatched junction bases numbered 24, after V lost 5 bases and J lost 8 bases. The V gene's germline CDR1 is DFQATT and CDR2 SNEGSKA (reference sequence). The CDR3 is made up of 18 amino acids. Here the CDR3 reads CSAWARRTGASFDSEAFF. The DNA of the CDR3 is TGCAGTGCTTGGGCGCGTCGGACAGGGGCAAGCTTCGATTCGGAAGCTTTCTTT.

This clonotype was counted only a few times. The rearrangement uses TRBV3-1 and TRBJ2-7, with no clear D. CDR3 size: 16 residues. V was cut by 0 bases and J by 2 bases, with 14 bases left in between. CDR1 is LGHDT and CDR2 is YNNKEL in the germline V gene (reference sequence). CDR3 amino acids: CASSQDMGLRTYEQYF. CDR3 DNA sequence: TGTGCCAGCAGCCAAGACATGGGCCTTAGGACCTACGAGCAGTACTTC.

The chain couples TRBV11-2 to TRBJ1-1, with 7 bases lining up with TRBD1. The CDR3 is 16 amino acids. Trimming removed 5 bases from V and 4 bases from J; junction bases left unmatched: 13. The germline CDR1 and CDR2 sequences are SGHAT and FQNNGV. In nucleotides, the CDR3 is TGTGCCAGCAGCAAAATCCGGGACAGTAGTGGCACTGAAGCTTTCTTT. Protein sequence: CASSKIRDSSGTEAFF.

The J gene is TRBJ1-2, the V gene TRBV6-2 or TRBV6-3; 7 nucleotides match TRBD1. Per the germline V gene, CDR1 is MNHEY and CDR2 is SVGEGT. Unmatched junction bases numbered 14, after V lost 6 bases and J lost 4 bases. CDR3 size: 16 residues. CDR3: CASSYPPTGAIYGYTF. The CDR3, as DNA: TGTGCCAGCAGCTACCCTCCCACAGGGGCGATCTATGGCTACACCTTC.

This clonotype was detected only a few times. The CDR3 loop reads CASRPPGGSVQYF. In DNA form, the CDR3 reads TGTGCCAGCAGGCCTCCCGGGGGGTCGGTGCAGTACTTC. V is TRBV28 and J is TRBJ2-5, with 7 nucleotides matching TRBD2. The CDR3 is 13 amino acids. The germline CDR1 and CDR2 sequences are MDHEN and SYDVKM. After removal of 6 bases from V and 11 bases from J, the junction contained 12 bases not matched to a gene.

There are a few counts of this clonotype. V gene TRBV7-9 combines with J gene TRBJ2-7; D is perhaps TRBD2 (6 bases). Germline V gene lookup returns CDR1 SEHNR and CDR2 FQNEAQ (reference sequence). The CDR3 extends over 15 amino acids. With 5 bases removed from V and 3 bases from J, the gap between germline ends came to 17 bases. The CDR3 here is CASSPVGGRYYEQYF. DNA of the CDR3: TGTGCCAGCAGCCCCGTCGGGGGACGGTACTACGAGCAGTACTTC.

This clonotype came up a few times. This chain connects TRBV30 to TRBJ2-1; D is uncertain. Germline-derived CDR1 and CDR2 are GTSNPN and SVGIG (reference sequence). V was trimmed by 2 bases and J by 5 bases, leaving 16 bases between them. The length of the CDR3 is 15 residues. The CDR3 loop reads CAWSPGLPTDNEQFF. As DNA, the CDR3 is TGTGCCTGGAGTCCTGGATTGCCCACCGACAATGAGCAGTTCTTC.

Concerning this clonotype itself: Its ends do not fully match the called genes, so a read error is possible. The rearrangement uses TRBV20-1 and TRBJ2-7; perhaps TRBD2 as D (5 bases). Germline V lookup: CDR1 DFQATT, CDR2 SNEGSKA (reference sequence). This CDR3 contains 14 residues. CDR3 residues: CSARSERLPYEPYF. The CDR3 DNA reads TGCAGTGCTAGGTCTGAGAGACTACCCTACGAGCCGTACTTC.

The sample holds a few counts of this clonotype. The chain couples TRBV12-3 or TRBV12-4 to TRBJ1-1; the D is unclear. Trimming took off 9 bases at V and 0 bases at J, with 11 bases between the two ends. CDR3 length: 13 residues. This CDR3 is CASGSWMNTEAFF. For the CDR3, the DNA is TGTGCCAGTGGAAGCTGGATGAACACTGAAGCTTTCTTT.

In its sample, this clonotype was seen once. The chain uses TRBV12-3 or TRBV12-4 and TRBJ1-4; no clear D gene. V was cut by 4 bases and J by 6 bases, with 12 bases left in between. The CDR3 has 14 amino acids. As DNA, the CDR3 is TGTGCCAGCAGTTCCCCAGGTTTGGATGAAAAACTGTTTTTT. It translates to CASSSPGLDEKLFF.

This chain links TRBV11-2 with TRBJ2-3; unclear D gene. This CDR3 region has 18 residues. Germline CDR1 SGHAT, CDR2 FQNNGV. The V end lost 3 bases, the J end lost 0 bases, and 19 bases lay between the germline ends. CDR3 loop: CASSFVPGLASSTDTQYF. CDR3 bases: TGTGCCAGCAGCTTCGTCCCGGGTTTGGCTTCTAGCACAGATACGCAGTATTTT.

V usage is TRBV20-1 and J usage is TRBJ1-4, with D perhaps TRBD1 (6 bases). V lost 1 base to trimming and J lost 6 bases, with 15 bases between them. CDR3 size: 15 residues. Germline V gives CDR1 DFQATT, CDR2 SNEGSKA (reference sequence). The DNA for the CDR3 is TGCAGTGCTAGAGGGGGGGCAGATCGGGATGAAAAACTGTTTTTT. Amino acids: CSARGGADRDEKLFF.